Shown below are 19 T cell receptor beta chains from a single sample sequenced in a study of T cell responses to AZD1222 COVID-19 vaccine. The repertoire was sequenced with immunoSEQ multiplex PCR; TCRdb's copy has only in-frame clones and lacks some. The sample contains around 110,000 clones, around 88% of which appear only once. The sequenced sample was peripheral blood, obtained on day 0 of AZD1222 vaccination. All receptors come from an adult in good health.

CDR3 amino acids: CASSLKGQGVISYEQYF. DNA of the CDR3: TGTGCCAGCAGTTTAAAGGGACAGGGGGTTATCTCCTACGAGCAGTACTTC. This chain uses TRBV27 with TRBJ2-7; 11 bases are shared with TRBD1. Germline-derived CDR1 and CDR2 are MNHEY and SMNVEV (reference sequence). The CDR3 consists of 17 residues. With 2 bases clipped from V and 0 bases from J, the junction kept 6 bases outside the gene matches.

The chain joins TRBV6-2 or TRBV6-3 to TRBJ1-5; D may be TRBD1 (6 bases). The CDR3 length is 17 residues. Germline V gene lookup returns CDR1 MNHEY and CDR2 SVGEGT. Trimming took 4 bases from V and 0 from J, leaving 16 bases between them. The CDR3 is CASSSRAGAVSNQPQHF. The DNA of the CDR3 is TGTGCCAGCAGTTCGAGGGCAGGGGCCGTTAGCAATCAGCCCCAGCATTTT.

The CDR3 loop reads CASSQAEDTQYF. CDR3 coding DNA: TGTGCCAGCAGCCAAGCTGAAGATACGCAGTATTTT. V usage is TRBV3-1 (or the pseudogene TRBV3-2) and J usage is TRBJ2-3; D is ambiguous. Trimming removed 1 base at V and 5 bases at J, with 4 bases between. The CDR3 spans 12 residues. CDR1 LGHDT and CDR2 YNNKEL come from the germline V gene (reference sequence).

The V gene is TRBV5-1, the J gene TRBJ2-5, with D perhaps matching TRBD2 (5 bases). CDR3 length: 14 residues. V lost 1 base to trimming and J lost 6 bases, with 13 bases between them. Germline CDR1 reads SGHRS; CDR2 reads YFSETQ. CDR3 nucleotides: TGCGCCAGCAGCTTGACTAGTTCGGGCAAGACCCAGTACTTC. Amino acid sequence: CASSLTSSGKTQYF.

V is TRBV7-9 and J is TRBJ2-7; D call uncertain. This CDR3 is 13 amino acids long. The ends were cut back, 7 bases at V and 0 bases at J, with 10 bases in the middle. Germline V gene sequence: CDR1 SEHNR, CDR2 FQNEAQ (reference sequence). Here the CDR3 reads CASTRRTSYEQYF. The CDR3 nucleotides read TGTGCCAGCACCCGACGGACCTCCTACGAGCAGTACTTC. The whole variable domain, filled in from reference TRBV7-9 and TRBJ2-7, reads DTGVSQNPRHKITKRGQNVTFRCDPISEHNRLYWYRQTLGQGPEFLTYFQNEAQLEKSRLLSDRFSAERPKGSFSTLEIQRTEQGDSAMYLCASTRRTSYEQYFGPGTRLTVT.

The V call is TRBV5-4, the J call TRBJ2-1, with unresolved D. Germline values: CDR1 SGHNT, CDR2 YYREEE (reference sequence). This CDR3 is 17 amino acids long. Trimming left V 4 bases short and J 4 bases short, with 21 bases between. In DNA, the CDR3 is TGTGCCAGCAGCACGGGCAAGGGCGCCGTAAAGTACAATGAGCAGTTCTTC. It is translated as CASSTGKGAVKYNEQFF.

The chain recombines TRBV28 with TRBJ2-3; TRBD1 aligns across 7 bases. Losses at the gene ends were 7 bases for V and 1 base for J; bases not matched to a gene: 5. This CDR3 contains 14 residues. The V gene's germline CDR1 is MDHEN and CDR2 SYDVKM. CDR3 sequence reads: CASNSGQGTDTQYF. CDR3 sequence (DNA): TGTGCCAGCAACTCAGGACAGGGCACAGATACGCAGTATTTT. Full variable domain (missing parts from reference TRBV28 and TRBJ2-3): DVKVTQSSRYLVKRTGEKVFLECVQDMDHENMFWYRQDPGLGLRLIYFSYDVKMKEKGDIPEGYSVSREKKERFSLILESASTNQTSMYLCASNSGQGTDTQYFGPGTRLTVL.

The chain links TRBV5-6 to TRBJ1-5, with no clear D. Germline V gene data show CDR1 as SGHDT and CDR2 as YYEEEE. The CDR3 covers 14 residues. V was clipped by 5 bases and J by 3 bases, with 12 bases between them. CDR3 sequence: CASSFRPNNQPQHF. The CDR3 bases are TGTGCCAGCAGTTTTCGACCAAACAATCAGCCCCAGCATTTT.

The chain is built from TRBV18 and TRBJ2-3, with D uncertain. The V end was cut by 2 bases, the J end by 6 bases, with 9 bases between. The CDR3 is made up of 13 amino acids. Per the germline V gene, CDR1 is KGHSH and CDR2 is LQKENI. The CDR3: CASSPSPKDTQYF. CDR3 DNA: TGTGCCAGCTCACCATCCCCCAAGGATACGCAGTATTTT.

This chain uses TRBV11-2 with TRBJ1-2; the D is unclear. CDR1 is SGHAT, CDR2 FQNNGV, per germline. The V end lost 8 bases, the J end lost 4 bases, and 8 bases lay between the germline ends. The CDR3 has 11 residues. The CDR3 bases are TGTGCCAGCGGCAGATCCTATGGCTACACCTTC. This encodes CASGRSYGYTF.

CDR3 region: CASSRDRKNIQYF. CDR3 DNA sequence: TGTGCCAGCAGTCGGGACCGAAAAAACATTCAGTACTTC. V usage is TRBV13 and J usage is TRBJ2-4, with D perhaps assigned TRBD1 or TRBD2 (5 bases each). This CDR3 is built from 13 residues. V lost 6 bases and J 4 bases, leaving 10 bases between the germline ends. CDR1 and CDR2 from the germline V gene are PRHDT and FYEKMQ (reference sequence). Looking up the rest from reference TRBV13 and TRBJ2-4 gives the full variable domain: AAGVIQSPRHLIKEKRETATLKCYPIPRHDTVYWYQQGPGQDPQFLISFYEKMQSDKGSIPDRFSAQQFSDYHSELNMSSLELGDSALYFCASSRDRKNIQYFGAGTRLSVL.

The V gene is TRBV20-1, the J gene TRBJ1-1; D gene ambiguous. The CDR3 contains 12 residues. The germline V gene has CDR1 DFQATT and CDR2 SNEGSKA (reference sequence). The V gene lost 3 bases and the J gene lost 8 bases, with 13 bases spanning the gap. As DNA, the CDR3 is TGCAGTGCTAGTACGGCGGTACAGGAAGCTTTCTTT. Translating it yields CSASTAVQEAFF.

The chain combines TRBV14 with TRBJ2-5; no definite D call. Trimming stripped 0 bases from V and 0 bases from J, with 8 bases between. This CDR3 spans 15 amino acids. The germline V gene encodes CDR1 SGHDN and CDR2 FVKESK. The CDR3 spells CASSQDLGYQETQYF. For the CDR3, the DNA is TGTGCCAGCAGCCAAGATTTGGGGTACCAAGAGACCCAGTACTTC.

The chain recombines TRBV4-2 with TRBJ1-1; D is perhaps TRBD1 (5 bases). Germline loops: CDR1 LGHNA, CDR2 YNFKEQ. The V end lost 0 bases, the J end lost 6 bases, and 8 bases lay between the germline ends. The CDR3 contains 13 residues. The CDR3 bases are TGTGCCAGCAGCCAAGATCGGGGACCTGAAGCTTTCTTT. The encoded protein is CASSQDRGPEAFF.

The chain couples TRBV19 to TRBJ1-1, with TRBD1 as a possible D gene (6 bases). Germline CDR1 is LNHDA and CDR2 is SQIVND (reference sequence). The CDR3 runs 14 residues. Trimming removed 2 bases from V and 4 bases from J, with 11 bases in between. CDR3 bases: TGTGCCAGTAGTATAAAAGCAGGGGTCACTGAAGCTTTCTTT. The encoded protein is CASSIKAGVTEAFF.

The CDR3 DNA reads as TGTGCCAGCAGCCTGACGGACTACAATGAGCAGTTCTTC. Translating gives CASSLTDYNEQFF. V usage is TRBV11-3 and J usage is TRBJ2-1; D is unclear. V was clipped by 5 bases and J by 3 bases, with 8 bases between them. The CDR3 runs to 13 residues. CDR1 and CDR2 from the germline V gene are SGHNT and YENEEA. The whole variable domain, remainder taken from reference TRBV11-3 and TRBJ2-1, is EAGVVQSPRYKIIEKKQPVAFWCNPISGHNTLYWYLQNLGQGPELLIRYENEEAVDDSQLPKDRFSAERLKGVDSTLKIQPAELGDSAVYLCASSLTDYNEQFFGPGTRLTVL.

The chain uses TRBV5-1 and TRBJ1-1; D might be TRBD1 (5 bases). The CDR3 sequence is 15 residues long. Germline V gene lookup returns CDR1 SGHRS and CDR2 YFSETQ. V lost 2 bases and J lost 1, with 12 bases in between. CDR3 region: CASSFEGRANTEAFF. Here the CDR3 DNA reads TGCGCCAGCAGCTTCGAGGGCAGGGCGAACACTGAAGCTTTCTTT.

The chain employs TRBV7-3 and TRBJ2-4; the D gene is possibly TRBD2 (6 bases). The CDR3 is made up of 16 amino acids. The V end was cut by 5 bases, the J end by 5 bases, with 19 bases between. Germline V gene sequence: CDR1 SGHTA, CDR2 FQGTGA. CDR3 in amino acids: CASSQGSGVGENIQYF. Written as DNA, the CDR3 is TGTGCCAGCAGCCAAGGTTCGGGAGTGGGCGAAAACATTCAGTACTTC.

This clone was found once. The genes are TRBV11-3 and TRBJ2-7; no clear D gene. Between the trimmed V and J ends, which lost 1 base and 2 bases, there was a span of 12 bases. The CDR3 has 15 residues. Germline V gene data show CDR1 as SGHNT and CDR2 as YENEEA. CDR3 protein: CASSLGAGAAYEQYF. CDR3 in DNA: TGTGCCAGCAGCTTAGGCGCAGGCGCCGCCTACGAGCAGTACTTC.